One sample yielded the 6 T cell receptor beta chains listed below, sequenced in a study of multiple sclerosis patients with progressive multifocal leukoencephalopathy. As for time point: about a year of natalizumab therapy. Sequencing was performed with immunoSEQ multiplex PCR; in TCRdb, only in-frame clones are kept and a portion is missing. This table has about 25,000 clones, 91% appearing once. The sample consisted of PBMCs, taken from a patient treated with natalizumab. The receptor source for this set is a man aged 30-40 years with multiple sclerosis.

The J gene is TRBJ1-2, the V gene TRBV6-6; the D is unclear. This CDR3 contains 14 residues. Between the trimmed V and J ends, which lost 6 bases and 5 bases, there was a span of 16 bases. Per germline, CDR1 MNHNY and CDR2 SVGAGI (reference sequence). The CDR3 DNA is TGTGCCAGCAGCCCGACTTCAGAAGGATATGGCTACACCTTC. Translating it yields CASSPTSEGYGYTF.

The CDR3 region has the DNA TGTGCCAGCAGCACCCCAGGATCGTATCAGCCCCAGCATTTT. Translation gives CASSTPGSYQPQHF. The rearrangement uses TRBV7-2 and TRBJ1-5; D is undetermined. The V gene lost 5 bases and the J gene lost 5 bases, with 13 bases spanning the gap. The V gene's germline CDR1 is SGHTA and CDR2 FQGNSA. The CDR3 runs to 14 residues.

V is TRBV29-1 and J is TRBJ2-7, with 9 bases lining up with TRBD2. Germline CDR1 SQVTM, CDR2 ANQGSEA. This CDR3 comprises 14 residues. V gave up 4 bases and J gave up 3 bases; unmatched junction bases: 7. The CDR3 loop reads CSVVAGGEGYEQYF. For the CDR3, the DNA is TGCAGCGTTGTTGCGGGAGGGGAGGGCTACGAGCAGTACTTC.

The V gene is TRBV7-9, the J gene TRBJ2-2, with D tentatively TRBD2 (5 bases). CDR3 length equals 15 residues. CDR1 and CDR2 from the germline V gene are SEHNR and FQNEAQ (reference sequence). V was cut by 1 base and J by 2 bases, with 8 bases left in between. The CDR3 bases are TGTGCCAGCAGCTTAGGACGGGGAAACACCGGGGAGCTGTTTTTT. This encodes CASSLGRGNTGELFF.

The chain recombines TRBV9 with TRBJ2-2, with 10 nucleotides matching TRBD2. Germline CDR1 SGDLS, CDR2 YYNGEE. The CDR3 extends over 18 amino acids. Trimming removed 3 bases from V and 5 bases from J; junction bases left unmatched: 13. Written as DNA, the CDR3 is TGTGCCAGCAGCGAGCCCCGCCTAGCGGGAGTTGGGACCGGGGAGCTGTTTTTT. It translates to CASSEPRLAGVGTGELFF.

This chain joins TRBV27 and TRBJ2-6, with 8 bases identical to TRBD2. The length of the CDR3 is 16 residues. Trimming removed 7 bases from V and 0 bases from J; junction bases left unmatched: 5. Per germline, CDR1 MNHEY and CDR2 SMNVEV (reference sequence). CDR3 DNA sequence: TGTGCCAGCAAAAGAGCGGGAGTCTCTGGGGCCAACGTCCTGACTTTC. The encoded protein is CASKRAGVSGANVLTF.